These 22 T cell receptor beta chains share one sample of origin, sequenced in a study of response to subunit inactivated influenza vaccine. TCRdb analysed the RT-PCR reads with MiXCR anew, one entry per CDR3 protein. Among some 150,000 distinct CDR3 sequences listed, approximately 12% were seen once. The sample also formed part of further work on T cells expressing NK-cell markers. According to that study: Production of TCR beta cDNA relied on 5'RACE template switching with UMIs.

The specimen was CD8+ T cells sorted from PBMCs, collected less than 13 days after vaccination. The receptors come from a man aged 50-60 years who received an inactivated influenza vaccine.

Many counts were recorded for this clonotype. CDR3 sequence (DNA): TGCAGCGTTGCTTCCTACAATGAGCAGTTCTTC. This codes for CSVASYNEQFF. This rearrangement joins TRBV29-1 to TRBJ2-1; D not certain. V lost 4 bases and J 1 base, leaving 2 bases between the germline ends. The CDR3 runs 11 residues. Germline CDR1 is SQVTM and CDR2 is ANQGSEA.

V is TRBV7-2 and J is TRBJ1-1; D is ambiguous. This CDR3 region has 15 residues. Germline loops: CDR1 SGHTA, CDR2 FQGNSA. The V end was cut by 10 bases, the J end by 0 bases, with 18 bases between. The CDR3: CATHQLEDVNTEAFF. In nucleotides, the CDR3 is TGTGCCACCCATCAGTTAGAGGACGTGAACACTGAAGCTTTCTTT.

The CDR3 sequence: CASSPHPSGSSYEQYF. For the CDR3, the DNA is TGTGCCAGCAGTCCACATCCTAGCGGGAGTTCCTACGAGCAGTACTTC. The rearrangement uses TRBV27 and TRBJ2-7, with TRBD2 matching 10 bases. Germline lookup yields CDR1 MNHEY and CDR2 SMNVEV (reference sequence). V lost 5 bases and J lost 1; bases outside the gene matches: 8. This CDR3 is 16 amino acids long.

The chain recombines TRBV4-1 with TRBJ1-5, with 7 bases identical to TRBD1. V lost 1 base, J lost 7 bases, and 13 bases stayed unmatched. The CDR3 runs 17 residues. Germline V lookup: CDR1 MGHRA, CDR2 YSYEKL. The CDR3 here is CASSQGIETGPLQPQHF. CDR3 sequence (DNA): TGCGCCAGCAGCCAAGGAATAGAGACAGGGCCCTTGCAGCCCCAGCATTTT.

This clonotype was detected many times. The CDR3 protein is CASSQGHRGPYEQYF. The DNA for the CDR3 is TGCGCCAGCAGCCAGGGTCACAGGGGGCCTTACGAGCAGTACTTC. This chain connects TRBV4-3 to TRBJ2-7; 9 nucleotides agree with TRBD1. Germline V lookup: CDR1 LGHNA, CDR2 YSLEER. The CDR3 has 15 residues. The junction had 7 bases not matched to a gene; V was cut back by 3 bases and J by 4 bases.

This clonotype has more than one count but fewer than ten. The chain couples TRBV10-2 to TRBJ1-5; D is undetermined. V gave up 4 bases and J gave up 0 bases, with 4 bases separating them. From germline, CDR1 is WSHSY and CDR2 SAAADI. CDR3 length equals 13 residues. CDR3 DNA: TGCGCCAGCAGTGTGTTTAGCAATCAGCCCCAGCATTTT. It translates to CASSVFSNQPQHF.

This clonotype was picked up a small number of times. This chain uses TRBV7-6 with TRBJ1-1; D call uncertain. Germline loops: CDR1 SGHVS, CDR2 FNYEAQ. Between the trimmed V and J ends, which lost 4 bases and 6 bases, there was a span of 15 bases. The CDR3 length is 14 residues. The CDR3 region has the DNA TGTGCCAGCAGCTCCCCCAACACCGGCCCTGAAGCTTTCTTT. Translating it yields CASSSPNTGPEAFF.

CDR3 protein: CATSRDTDRGQYF. As DNA, the CDR3 is TGTGCCACCAGCAGAGATACTGACAGGGGGCAGTACTTC. The chain couples TRBV15 to TRBJ2-7; 8 bases are shared with TRBD1. Germline V CDR1 and CDR2: LNHNV, YYDKDF (reference sequence). Unmatched junction bases numbered 4, after V lost 0 bases and J lost 9 bases. CDR3 length: 13 amino acids.

In its sample, this clonotype was seen many times. The genes are TRBV27 and TRBJ2-2; D is unresolved. CDR3 length: 12 residues. The germline V and J ends were trimmed by 3 bases and 4 bases, with 3 bases remaining between them. Germline CDR1 and CDR2: MNHEY and SMNVEV (reference sequence). The CDR3 DNA reads TGTGCCAGCAGTTTTGGCACCGGGGAGCTGTTTTTT. Translating it yields CASSFGTGELFF.

This clonotype was observed many times. V and J are TRBV6-2 or TRBV6-3 and TRBJ2-1, with 8 bases matching TRBD1. The germline V gene encodes CDR1 MNHEY and CDR2 SVGEGT. V dropped 5 bases and J dropped 9; count of bases not matched to a gene: 0. This CDR3 has 11 amino acids. The CDR3 DNA follows: TGTGCCAGCAGTCAGGGGGCTGAGCAGTTCTTC. Translation gives CASSQGAEQFF.

This clonotype was picked up a small number of times. The chain has TRBV5-1 and TRBJ1-3; no clear D. The CDR3 loop spans 13 amino acids. CDR1 is SGHRS, CDR2 YFSETQ, per germline. Trimming cost V 1 base and J 4 bases, with 6 bases left between them. The CDR3 coding sequence is TGCGCCAGCAGCTTGACTGGAGGAAACACCATATATTTT. Translated, it gives CASSLTGGNTIYF.

The chain joins TRBV4-3 to TRBJ2-4; D gene ambiguous. The CDR3 contains 14 residues. Germline assignment: CDR1 LGHNA and CDR2 YSLEER. Trimming stripped 1 base from V and 3 bases from J, with 7 bases between. In DNA, the CDR3 is TGCGCCAGCAGCCAAGGGCTCAGCAAAAACATTCAGTACTTC. Translated: CASSQGLSKNIQYF.

The chain joins TRBV28 to TRBJ2-7; 8 positions match TRBD1. V shed 4 bases, J shed 0 bases, and the junction held 8 bases outside the gene matches. CDR1 and CDR2 from the germline V gene are MDHEN and SYDVKM. This CDR3 contains 16 residues. CDR3 DNA sequence: TGTGCCAGCAGTTCCCCCGGGACAGGTAACTCCTACGAGCAGTACTTC. This gives the protein CASSSPGTGNSYEQYF.

This clonotype came up a few times. The chain uses TRBV29-1 and TRBJ1-1; 9 bases line up with TRBD1. There are 13 residues in the CDR3. CDR1 is SQVTM, CDR2 ANQGSEA, per germline. J gave up 5 bases and V 7 bases, and 8 bases lay outside the gene matches. The CDR3 region is CSAPATGGTEAFF. CDR3 nucleotide sequence: TGCAGCGCCCCGGCGACAGGGGGTACTGAAGCTTTCTTT. Full variable domain (outside the CDR3, taken from reference TRBV29-1 and TRBJ1-1): SAVISQKPSRDICQRGTSLTIQCQVDSQVTMMFWYRQQPGQSLTLIATANQGSEATYESGFVIDKFPISRPNLTFSTLTVSNMSPEDSSIYLCSAPATGGTEAFFGQGTRLTVV.

The chain carries TRBV16 and TRBJ2-7; TRBD1 might be the D (6 bases). Between the trimmed V and J ends, which lost 2 bases and 2 bases, there was a span of 13 bases. In germline, CDR1 is KGHSY, CDR2 FQNENV. This CDR3 is built from 15 residues. The CDR3 coding sequence is TGTGCCAGCAGCCAACTCATGGGACATACCTACGAGCAGTACTTC. Its protein is CASSQLMGHTYEQYF.

In its sample, this clonotype was seen many times. The rearrangement uses TRBV4-1 and TRBJ2-7; D might be TRBD1 (6 bases). Trimming pared 2 bases from V and 7 bases from J, leaving 18 bases between. CDR1 and CDR2 from the germline V gene are MGHRA and YSYEKL. This CDR3 contains 15 residues. The CDR3 loop reads CASSQFVGSRGEQYF. The DNA of the CDR3 is TGCGCCAGCAGCCAATTTGTGGGGTCCAGGGGTGAGCAGTACTTC.

This clonotype was seen many times. The chain uses TRBV29-1 and TRBJ2-5, with D perhaps TRBD2 (6 bases). The CDR3 runs 16 residues. In germline, CDR1 is SQVTM, CDR2 ANQGSEA. Trimming left V 2 bases short and J 5 bases short, with 21 bases between. For the CDR3, the DNA is TGCAGCGTTGAACAGACTAGTCCCCACTCCCGTGAGACCCAGTACTTC. Its translation: CSVEQTSPHSRETQYF.

This clonotype was counted many times. The gene calls are TRBV28 and TRBJ2-7; 7 positions agree with TRBD1. The CDR3 covers 14 residues. V lost 4 bases to trimming and J lost 5 bases; unmatched junction nucleotides: 8. Germline V gives CDR1 MDHEN, CDR2 SYDVKM. The CDR3 nucleotides read TGTGCCAGCAGTTCAATGACAGGGTGGCACGAGCAGTACTTC. It specifies CASSSMTGWHEQYF.

This clonotype was seen only a few times. The chain carries TRBV12-3 or TRBV12-4 and TRBJ1-1; D unclear. The CDR3 spans 12 residues. V was clipped by 3 bases and J by 4 bases, with 6 bases between them. CDR3 sequence: CASSLVVTEAFF. As DNA, the CDR3 is TGTGCCAGCAGTTTGGTAGTCACTGAAGCTTTCTTT.

In this sample, this clonotype turned up a few times. J is TRBJ1-1 and V is TRBV28, with TRBD1 as a possible D gene (6 bases). CDR3 length equals 14 residues. The V end was cut by 2 bases, the J end by 3 bases, with 10 bases between. Germline V CDR1 and CDR2: MDHEN, SYDVKM. The CDR3 region is CASSLGWTDTEAFF. CDR3 DNA: TGTGCCAGCAGTTTAGGGTGGACAGACACTGAAGCTTTCTTT.

The V call is TRBV14, the J call TRBJ2-7; D is unresolved. V gave up 3 bases and J gave up 5 bases, with 5 bases separating them. This CDR3 region has 11 residues. CDR1 is SGHDN, CDR2 FVKESK, per germline. The CDR3 DNA reads as TGTGCCAGCAGCCACCTAAACGAGCAGTACTTC. Encoded protein: CASSHLNEQYF.

The gene calls are TRBV9 and TRBJ1-1; 7 nucleotides align to TRBD1. CDR1 is SGDLS, CDR2 YYNGEE, per germline. This CDR3 has 13 residues. J lost 4 bases, V lost 0 bases, and 0 bases had no gene match. This chain's CDR3 is CASSVGTGTEAFF. CDR3 coding DNA: TGTGCCAGCAGCGTAGGGACAGGCACTGAAGCTTTCTTT.